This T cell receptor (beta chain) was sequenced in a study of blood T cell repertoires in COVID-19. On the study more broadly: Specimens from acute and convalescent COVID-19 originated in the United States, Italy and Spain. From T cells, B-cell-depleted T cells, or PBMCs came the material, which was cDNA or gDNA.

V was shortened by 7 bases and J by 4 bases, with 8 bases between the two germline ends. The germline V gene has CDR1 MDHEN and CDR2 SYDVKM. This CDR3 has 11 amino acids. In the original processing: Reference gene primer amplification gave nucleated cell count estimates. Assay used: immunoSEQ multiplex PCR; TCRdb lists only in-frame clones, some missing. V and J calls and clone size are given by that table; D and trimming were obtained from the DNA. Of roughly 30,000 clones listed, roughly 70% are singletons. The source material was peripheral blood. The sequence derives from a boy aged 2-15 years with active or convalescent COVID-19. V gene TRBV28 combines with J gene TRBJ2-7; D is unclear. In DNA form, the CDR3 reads TGTGCCAGCAAGTTTCGGTACGAGCAGTACTTC. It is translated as CASKFRYEQYF.